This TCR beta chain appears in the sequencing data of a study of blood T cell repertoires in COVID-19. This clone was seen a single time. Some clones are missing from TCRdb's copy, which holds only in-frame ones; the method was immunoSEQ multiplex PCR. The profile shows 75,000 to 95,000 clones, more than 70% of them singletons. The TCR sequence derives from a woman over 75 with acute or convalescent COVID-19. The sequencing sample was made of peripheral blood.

This CDR3 reads CASTLTPGYYQPQHF. DNA of the CDR3: TGTGCCAGCACCCTTACGCCAGGGTATTATCAGCCCCAGCATTTT. This sequence joins TRBV6-6 and TRBJ1-5; tentative D call: TRBD1 (5 bases). Germline values: CDR1 MNHNY, CDR2 SVGAGI (reference sequence). V lost 7 bases and J lost 5, with 18 bases in between. The CDR3 has 15 amino acids.